This TCR beta chain was captured in a study of T cell responses to AZD1222 COVID-19 vaccine. TCRdb keeps only in-frame clones here, not all; method: immunoSEQ multiplex PCR. The sample has about 140,000 clones; roughly 91% are singletons. Germline V gives CDR1 KGHSH, CDR2 LQKENI. The CDR3 totals 12 residues. The ends were cut back, 9 bases at V and 2 bases at J, with 10 bases in the middle. This chain connects TRBV18 to TRBJ1-2; weak D call: TRBD1 (6 bases). The TCR was taken from an adult in good health. Sample: peripheral blood, taken on day 0 of AZD1222 vaccination. CDR3 amino acids: CASSDRNYGYTF. DNA of the CDR3: TGTGCCAGTTCCGACAGGAACTATGGCTACACCTTC.